Listed below are T cell receptor beta chains from one sample, sequenced in a study of blood T cell repertoires in COVID-19. Assay used: immunoSEQ multiplex PCR; TCRdb lists only in-frame clones, some missing. The table includes about 440,000 clones, roughly 85% detected once. The sample was PBMCs or T cells enriched from blood (not recorded which). These receptors all come from a woman between 18 and 29 years old with acute COVID-19. Each CDR3 is given with its conserved first and last residue. D genes are given only for firm matches. Clone size is given for some rows only: seen once, a few or many times, or a class if the clone is expanded.

J gene	D gene	V gene	clone size	CDR3 DNA	CDR3 protein
TRBJ1-6	TRBD1	TRBV7-3	.	TGTGCCAGCAGCTTAACCCCGGACAGGGACTCACCCCTCCACTTT	CASSLTPDRDSPLHF
TRBJ1-6	.	TRBV28	.	TGTGCCAGCAGTCCAAATTCACCCCTCCACTTT	CASSPNSPLHF
TRBJ2-1	TRBD2	TRBV27	.	TGTGCCAGCAGTTTATCGAGAGGACTAGGCTATGAGCAGTTCTTC	CASSLSRGLGYEQFF
TRBJ1-5	.	TRBV10-3	.	TGTGCCATCAGTGAGAGGACAGCCAATCAGCCCCAGCATTTT	CAISERTANQPQHF
TRBJ1-1	TRBD1	TRBV19	.	TGTGCCAGTAGTATACAGGGGGCGAACACTGAAGCTTTCTTT	CASSIQGANTEAFF
TRBJ2-5	TRBD1	TRBV5-4	.	TGTGCCAGCAGCTTGGCCGGTGGTCAGGGGGTGGGGACCCAGTACTTC	CASSLAGGQGVGTQYF
TRBJ1-1	.	TRBV7-9	.	TGTGCCAGCAGCCCTAGTGCCGGCCTCACGAACACTGAAGCTTTCTTT	CASSPSAGLTNTEAFF
TRBJ1-5	.	TRBV30	.	TGTGCCTGGAGTTGGGCGGGGACGGAGCAGCCCCAGCATTTT	CAWSWAGTEQPQHF
TRBJ2-7	TRBD1	TRBV28	.	TGTGCCAGCAGTTCCTCCTACAGGGGTTGGGGAGAGCAGTACTTC	CASSSSYRGWGEQYF
TRBJ1-3	.	TRBV4-1	.	TGCGCCAGCAGCCTCGAATACGGGGGCTCTGGAAACACCATATATTTT	CASSLEYGGSGNTIYF
TRBJ1-5	TRBD1	TRBV9	.	TGTGCCAGCAGCGTGGGACAGGCTAGCAATCAGCCCCAGCATTTT	CASSVGQASNQPQHF
TRBJ2-5	TRBD2	TRBV3-1/TRBV3-2	once	TGTGCCAGCAGCCAAGTTAGCGGGGGGGCCGGAGAGACCCAGTACTTC	CASSQVSGGAGETQYF
TRBJ1-2	.	TRBV7-2	.	TGTGCCAGCAGCTCTAGCCGGGGCTACACCTTC	CASSSSRGYTF
TRBJ1-2	.	TRBV9	.	TGTGCCAGCAGCGTAGAGGCGGCTAACTATGGCTACACCTTC	CASSVEAANYGYTF
TRBJ1-6	.	TRBV6-5	.	TGTGCCAGCAGGCCGGGCCTAAACGGGGCACCCCTCCACTTT	CASRPGLNGAPLHF